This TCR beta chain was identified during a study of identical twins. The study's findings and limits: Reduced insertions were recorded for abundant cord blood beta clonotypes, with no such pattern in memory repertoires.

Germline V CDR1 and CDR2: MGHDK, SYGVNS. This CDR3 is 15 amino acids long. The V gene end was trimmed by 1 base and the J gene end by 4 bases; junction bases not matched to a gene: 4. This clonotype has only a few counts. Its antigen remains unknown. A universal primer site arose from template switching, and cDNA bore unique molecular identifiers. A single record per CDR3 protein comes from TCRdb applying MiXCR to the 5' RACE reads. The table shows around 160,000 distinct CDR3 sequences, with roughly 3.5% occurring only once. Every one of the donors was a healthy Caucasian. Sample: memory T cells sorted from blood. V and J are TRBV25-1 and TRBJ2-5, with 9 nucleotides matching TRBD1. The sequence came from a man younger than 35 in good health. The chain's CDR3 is CASSESQGAGETQYF. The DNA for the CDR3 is TGTGCCAGCAGTGAATCACAGGGGGCGGGAGAGACCCAGTACTTC.